This T cell receptor beta chain was identified during a study of T cells in Graves' hyperthyroidism and ophthalmopathy. Overall study results and limits: Model-based prediction identified ophthalmopathy a median about 6 months prior to its onset.

The CDR3 contains 12 residues. The V gene lost 9 bases and the J gene lost 2 bases, with 10 bases spanning the gap. Germline lookup yields CDR1 SEHNR and CDR2 FQNEAQ (reference sequence). This clonotype was detected many times. The antigen is unknown. What was amplified from RNA transcripts were TCR beta CDR3 regions. HTBI primers were the set used in a first-round RT-PCR of the TCR CDR3. TCRdb independently ran MiXCR on the multiplex PCR reads; one entry per CDR3 protein. This sample has more than 650,000 distinct CDR3 sequences, with 12% to 15% found just once. Absent ophthalmopathy progression within 18 months defined stable Graves' hyperthyroidism. Among the patients, aged 18 to 65, hyperthyroidism was newly diagnosed and had lasted under 2 months. Uncontrolled infection, other autoimmune disease, pregnancy and lactation each barred patients from inclusion.

The sequence was collected from a woman aged 18-29 years with Graves' hyperthyroidism. The chain recombines TRBV7-9 with TRBJ1-1, with TRBD1 as a possible D gene (6 bases). Sequencing input: blood. CDR3 loop: CASDRLNTEAFF. The CDR3 DNA reads TGTGCCAGTGACAGGCTTAACACTGAAGCTTTCTTT.